This entry describes one T cell receptor beta chain. As yet, its antigen is unknown. Clones were read by immunoSEQ multiplex PCR, and TCRdb kept only the in-frame ones, dropping some. The data show about 1.1 million clones, approximately 75% seen once. The sample is drawn from a study of shared clonotypes between healthy human individuals. Findings and caveats of the study: What naive subsets generally showed was a larger estimated richness than memory subsets showed.

Trimming took off 3 bases at V and 9 bases at J, with 13 bases between the two ends. Germline V gives CDR1 SGDLS, CDR2 YYNGEE. The CDR3 is made up of 13 amino acids. The clonotype was recovered from a man aged 18 to 30 in good health. Some clones in this sample may be carry-over from other donors' samples. The material sequenced was memory CD4+ T cells from PBMCs. Sample subset: CD45RA-negative fraction. The genes are TRBV9 and TRBJ1-5; the D is unclear. The CDR3 spells CASSASMGRPQHF. The CDR3 bases are TGTGCCAGCAGCGCTTCTATGGGAAGGCCCCAGCATTTT. Based on the CDR3 plus reference TRBV9 and TRBJ1-5, the full variable domain is DSGVTQTPKHLITATGQRVTLRCSPRSGDLSVYWYQQSLDQGLQFLIQYYNGEERAKGNILERFSAQQFPDLHSELNLSSLELGDSALYFCASSASMGRPQHFGDGTRLSIL.